These T cell receptor beta chains were read from a single sample in a study of T cell responses to AZD1222 COVID-19 vaccine. Profiled with immunoSEQ multiplex PCR; TCRdb holds only in-frame clones, not every one. Of around 69,000 clones in the sample, roughly 88% were seen once. Sequences were derived from peripheral blood, sampled on day 0 of AZD1222 vaccination. The receptors come from an adult in good health. Both conserved end residues are part of each CDR3. Each record gives: D gene, V gene, clone size, J gene, CDR3 protein, CDR3 DNA. D genes are given only for firm matches. Clone size is given for some rows only: seen once, a few or many times, or a class if the clone is expanded.

d_gene: -
v_gene: TRBV5-8
abundance: -
j_gene: TRBJ1-1
CDR3aa: CASRVWGNTEAFF
CDR3nt: TGTGCCAGCAGGGTGTGGGGCAACACTGAAGCTTTCTTT

d_gene: -
v_gene: TRBV13
abundance: -
j_gene: TRBJ2-7
CDR3aa: CASSLARGQLAAHF
CDR3nt: TGTGCCAGCAGCTTAGCGCGCGGGCAGCTGGCGGCCCACTTC

d_gene: -
v_gene: TRBV2
abundance: -
j_gene: TRBJ1-6
CDR3aa: CASSPGQPGGPLHF
CDR3nt: TGTGCCAGCTCTCCCGGACAGCCTGGAGGACCCCTCCACTTT

d_gene: -
v_gene: TRBV9
abundance: once
j_gene: TRBJ1-2
CDR3aa: CASSVGYPGEGYGYTF
CDR3nt: TGTGCCAGCAGCGTAGGTTATCCAGGGGAGGGCTATGGCTACACCTTC

d_gene: -
v_gene: TRBV3-1/TRBV3-2
abundance: -
j_gene: TRBJ2-5
CDR3aa: CASSQPGDGKTQYF
CDR3nt: TGTGCCAGCAGCCAACCAGGGGACGGAAAGACCCAGTACTTC

d_gene: -
v_gene: TRBV7-3
abundance: -
j_gene: TRBJ2-2
CDR3aa: CASSLKLGGELFF
CDR3nt: TGTGCCAGCAGCTTAAAGTTGGGCGGGGAGCTGTTTTTT

d_gene: TRBD1
v_gene: TRBV6-1
abundance: once
j_gene: TRBJ1-4
CDR3aa: CASSVFQRGTVRRDEKLFF
CDR3nt: TGTGCCAGCAGTGTTTTTCAGCGGGGGACAGTCAGGCGGGATGAAAAACTGTTTTTT

d_gene: TRBD2
v_gene: TRBV5-4
abundance: -
j_gene: TRBJ2-3
CDR3aa: CASKTSGSDTQYF
CDR3nt: TGTGCCAGCAAAACTAGCGGGTCAGATACGCAGTATTTT

d_gene: TRBD1
v_gene: TRBV11-2
abundance: -
j_gene: TRBJ2-4
CDR3aa: CASNRQGGIQYF
CDR3nt: TGTGCCAGCAACAGACAGGGCGGTATTCAGTACTTC

d_gene: TRBD2
v_gene: TRBV19
abundance: -
j_gene: TRBJ2-1
CDR3aa: CASSQGAGGPLEQFF
CDR3nt: TGTGCCAGTAGTCAAGGGGCGGGGGGGCCCCTTGAGCAGTTCTTC

d_gene: -
v_gene: TRBV5-6
abundance: once
j_gene: TRBJ1-1
CDR3aa: CASSLWGTLNTEAFF
CDR3nt: TGTGCCAGCAGCTTGTGGGGGACCCTGAACACTGAAGCTTTCTTT

d_gene: TRBD1
v_gene: TRBV5-1
abundance: -
j_gene: TRBJ1-6
CDR3aa: CASSFGTGRRDSPLHF
CDR3nt: TGCGCCAGCAGCTTCGGGACAGGGAGGCGGGATTCACCCCTCCACTTT

d_gene: -
v_gene: TRBV5-5
abundance: -
j_gene: TRBJ2-6
CDR3aa: CASSPGPSGANVLTF
CDR3nt: TGTGCCAGCAGCCCGGGGCCGTCCGGGGCCAACGTCCTGACTTTC

d_gene: -
v_gene: TRBV12-3/TRBV12-4
abundance: -
j_gene: TRBJ2-7
CDR3aa: CASSPRAFEQYF
CDR3nt: TGTGCCAGCAGTCCCAGGGCTTTCGAGCAGTACTTC

d_gene: TRBD2
v_gene: TRBV3-1/TRBV3-2
abundance: -
j_gene: TRBJ2-2
CDR3aa: CASSQAASGSTGELFF
CDR3nt: TGTGCCAGCAGCCAAGCGGCTAGCGGGAGCACCGGGGAGCTGTTTTTT

d_gene: TRBD1
v_gene: TRBV10-3
abundance: -
j_gene: TRBJ1-1
CDR3aa: CAISGLQGEGAEAFF
CDR3nt: TGTGCCATCAGTGGGTTACAGGGGGAAGGCGCTGAAGCTTTCTTT

d_gene: -
v_gene: TRBV6-6
abundance: -
j_gene: TRBJ1-2
CDR3aa: CASRISAGAHYGYTF
CDR3nt: TGTGCCAGCAGGATCTCGGCGGGGGCCCACTATGGCTACACCTTC

d_gene: -
v_gene: TRBV6-5
abundance: -
j_gene: TRBJ2-1
CDR3aa: CASSYSASPSYNEQFF
CDR3nt: TGTGCCAGCAGTTACTCGGCTAGCCCCTCCTACAATGAGCAGTTCTTC

d_gene: TRBD1
v_gene: TRBV27
abundance: -
j_gene: TRBJ2-2
CDR3aa: CASSPGQGSPANTGELFF
CDR3nt: TGTGCCAGCAGCCCGGGACAGGGAAGTCCCGCGAACACCGGGGAGCTGTTTTTT

d_gene: -
v_gene: TRBV5-8
abundance: -
j_gene: TRBJ1-1
CDR3aa: CASSSPRGTEAFF
CDR3nt: TGTGCCAGCAGCTCGCCCCGGGGCACTGAAGCTTTCTTT

d_gene: -
v_gene: TRBV6-5
abundance: -
j_gene: TRBJ2-3
CDR3aa: CASVRSSTDTQYF
CDR3nt: TGTGCCAGCGTCAGGTCCTCGACAGATACGCAGTATTTT

d_gene: -
v_gene: TRBV6-5
abundance: -
j_gene: TRBJ1-4
CDR3aa: CASKVVLGEKLFF
CDR3nt: TGTGCCAGCAAGGTCGTATTGGGGGAAAAACTGTTTTTT

d_gene: -
v_gene: TRBV4-2
abundance: -
j_gene: TRBJ2-7
CDR3aa: CASSQEQPTSYEQYF
CDR3nt: TGTGCCAGCAGCCAAGAACAACCAACAAGCTACGAGCAGTACTTC

d_gene: -
v_gene: TRBV19
abundance: -
j_gene: TRBJ1-1
CDR3aa: CASSFGSWGTEAFF
CDR3nt: TGTGCCAGTAGTTTCGGCAGCTGGGGGACTGAAGCTTTCTTT

d_gene: TRBD1
v_gene: TRBV5-1
abundance: -
j_gene: TRBJ2-6
CDR3aa: CASSFGTGLSGANVLTF
CDR3nt: TGCGCCAGCAGCTTCGGGACAGGTCTCTCTGGGGCCAACGTCCTGACTTTC

d_gene: TRBD2
v_gene: TRBV6-5
abundance: -
j_gene: TRBJ2-7
CDR3aa: CASSLQAGATYEQYF
CDR3nt: TGTGCCAGCAGTCTCCAGGCGGGAGCCACCTACGAGCAGTACTTC

d_gene: -
v_gene: TRBV18
abundance: few
j_gene: TRBJ1-2
CDR3aa: CASSPGQDFYGYTF
CDR3nt: TGTGCCAGCTCACCGGGGCAGGATTTCTATGGCTACACCTTC

d_gene: TRBD1
v_gene: TRBV4-1
abundance: -
j_gene: TRBJ2-7
CDR3aa: CASSRGQGPYEQYF
CDR3nt: TGCGCCAGCAGCCGCGGACAGGGCCCCTACGAGCAGTACTTC